The rows below give T cell receptor beta chains drawn from one sample of a study of T cell responses to AZD1222 COVID-19 vaccine. Only in-frame clones appear in the TCRdb table, and some are missing; sequencing was by immunoSEQ multiplex PCR. The table shows 250,000 to 300,000 clones, with 94% occurring only once. This sample comprised peripheral blood, obtained 28 days after the second AZD1222 dose. The receptors derive from an adult who received the AZD1222 COVID-19 vaccine. CDR3s include the opening cysteine and the closing phenylalanine or tryptophan. Fields, in order: J gene, D gene, clone size, V gene, CDR3 length, CDR3 DNA, CDR3 protein. A D gene is named only where the DNA matches it firmly. Size is omitted from some rows. Given values are once, few, many or a class for expanded clones.

J gene: TRBJ1-1
D gene: TRBD1
clone size: -
V gene: TRBV6-5
CDR3 length: 11
CDR3 DNA: TGTGCCAGCAGAGTGGACAGGGAAGCTTTCTTT
CDR3 protein: CASRVDREAFF

J gene: TRBJ2-7
D gene: TRBD1
clone size: -
V gene: TRBV28
CDR3 length: 14
CDR3 DNA: TGTGCCAGCAGTACTCAAGGGACAGGGGGCGAGCAGTACTTC
CDR3 protein: CASSTQGTGGEQYF

J gene: TRBJ1-2
D gene: -
clone size: -
V gene: TRBV20-1
CDR3 length: 11
CDR3 DNA: TGCAGTGCTAGCTCGGGGGGGCCTACGGCCTTC
CDR3 protein: CSASSGGPTAF

J gene: TRBJ1-6
D gene: -
clone size: -
V gene: TRBV6-5
CDR3 length: 14
CDR3 DNA: TGTGCCAGCAGTTACTTCCGTCCCAATTCACCCCTCCACTTT
CDR3 protein: CASSYFRPNSPLHF

J gene: TRBJ2-3
D gene: TRBD1
clone size: -
V gene: TRBV7-9
CDR3 length: 15
CDR3 DNA: TGTGCCAGCAGCTTATCGCCAGGGGGCTCGGATACGCAGTATTTT
CDR3 protein: CASSLSPGGSDTQYF

J gene: TRBJ2-2
D gene: -
clone size: -
V gene: TRBV9
CDR3 length: 13
CDR3 DNA: TGTGCCAGCAGCGAATACAACACCGGGGAGCTGTTTTTT
CDR3 protein: CASSEYNTGELFF

J gene: TRBJ2-4
D gene: -
clone size: -
V gene: TRBV4-1
CDR3 length: 13
CDR3 DNA: TGCGCCAGCAGCCAATCGGGCAAAAACATTCAGTACTTC
CDR3 protein: CASSQSGKNIQYF

J gene: TRBJ1-2
D gene: -
clone size: -
V gene: TRBV28
CDR3 length: 15
CDR3 DNA: TGTGCCAGCACCCCGCCCGGAGGACCTATTCGCGGCTACACCTTC
CDR3 protein: CASTPPGGPIRGYTF

J gene: TRBJ2-3
D gene: -
clone size: -
V gene: TRBV6-1
CDR3 length: 13
CDR3 DNA: TGTGCCAGCAGTGAGGGGTGGGAAGATACGCAGTATTTT
CDR3 protein: CASSEGWEDTQYF

J gene: TRBJ2-3
D gene: -
clone size: -
V gene: TRBV24-1
CDR3 length: 14
CDR3 DNA: TGTGCCACCAGTGATCCCAGGCGCCGGGGTACGCAGTATTTT
CDR3 protein: CATSDPRRRGTQYF

J gene: TRBJ1-1
D gene: -
clone size: -
V gene: TRBV9
CDR3 length: 14
CDR3 DNA: TGTGCCAGCAGCCTGGGGCCGGTGAACACTGAAGCTTTCTTT
CDR3 protein: CASSLGPVNTEAFF

J gene: TRBJ2-3
D gene: -
clone size: -
V gene: TRBV4-1
CDR3 length: 16
CDR3 DNA: TGCGCCAGCAGCCAAGAAAGTGAGAGGCCGACAGATACGCAGTATTTT
CDR3 protein: CASSQESERPTDTQYF

J gene: TRBJ1-1
D gene: -
clone size: many
V gene: TRBV19
CDR3 length: 16
CDR3 DNA: TGTGCCAGTAGTCCGGGGGCAGGAGGCCTAAACACTGAAGCTTTCTTT
CDR3 protein: CASSPGAGGLNTEAFF

J gene: TRBJ2-1
D gene: -
clone size: -
V gene: TRBV4-3
CDR3 length: 13
CDR3 DNA: TGCGCCAGCAGCCAAGATAACTGGAATGAGCAGTTCTTC
CDR3 protein: CASSQDNWNEQFF

J gene: TRBJ1-5
D gene: -
clone size: few
V gene: TRBV5-6
CDR3 length: 12
CDR3 DNA: TGTGCCAGCAGCTTGGGCAATCAGCCCCAGCATTTT
CDR3 protein: CASSLGNQPQHF

J gene: TRBJ1-2
D gene: TRBD1
clone size: -
V gene: TRBV7-2
CDR3 length: 16
CDR3 DNA: TGTGCCAGCAGCTTAGGGGGACAGCGCCGTAACTATGGCTACACCTTC
CDR3 protein: CASSLGGQRRNYGYTF

J gene: TRBJ1-4
D gene: -
clone size: few
V gene: TRBV19
CDR3 length: 15
CDR3 DNA: TGTGCCACCAACGTCGGAGGGGGATCTAATGAAAAACTGTTTTTT
CDR3 protein: CATNVGGGSNEKLFF